Reported below is one TCR beta chain. The data derive from a study of blood T cell repertoires in COVID-19. Turning to the study itself: Acute and convalescent COVID-19 specimens originated in the United States, Italy and Spain.

Sequencing was performed with immunoSEQ multiplex PCR; in TCRdb, only in-frame clones are kept and a portion is missing. This table holds just under 100,000 clones, about 82% found once. Sequenced sample: peripheral blood. This receptor was obtained from a woman aged 60-70 years in a cohort sampled during active or convalescent COVID-19.

CDR3 amino acids: CASSPRTGTANYEQYF. The DNA of the CDR3 is TGTGCCAGCAGTCCCCGTACCGGGACAGCCAACTACGAGCAGTACTTC. The chain combines TRBV27 with TRBJ2-7; 7 bases line up with TRBD1. V shed 5 bases and J 3 bases; nucleotides not matched to a gene: 13. The CDR3 spans 16 residues. Germline V lookup: CDR1 MNHEY, CDR2 SMNVEV (reference sequence).